This T cell receptor beta chain was identified in a study of human T cells and chemical hapten exposure. Findings and caveats of the study: Once DPC sensitization occurred, TCRs above 1 in 1000 frequency showed no change.

Individual cDNA molecules (in the library) carried attached unique molecular identifiers. TCRdb reprocessed the RACE reads with MiXCR, giving one entry per CDR3 protein. Of tens of thousands of distinct CDR3 sequences in the sample, approximately 5.5% were seen once. The CDR3 is 15 amino acids. Trimming cost V 3 bases and J 4 bases; bases outside gene matches: 3. The V gene's germline CDR1 is LGHDT and CDR2 YNNKEL (reference sequence). This clonotype appeared many times. The antigen is undetermined. The time point is: healthy volunteer bleed at 6 weeks. Unseparated into fractions, whole blood served as the source from which total RNA was extracted.

The source is a human donor in good health. Some clones in this sample may be carry-over from other donors' samples. Source material: whole blood. The rearrangement joins TRBV3-1 to TRBJ2-1, with TRBD2 matching over 10 bases. The chain's CDR3 is CASSHSGGSYNEQFF. The CDR3 region has the DNA TGTGCCAGCAGCCATAGCGGGGGGTCGTACAATGAGCAGTTCTTC.